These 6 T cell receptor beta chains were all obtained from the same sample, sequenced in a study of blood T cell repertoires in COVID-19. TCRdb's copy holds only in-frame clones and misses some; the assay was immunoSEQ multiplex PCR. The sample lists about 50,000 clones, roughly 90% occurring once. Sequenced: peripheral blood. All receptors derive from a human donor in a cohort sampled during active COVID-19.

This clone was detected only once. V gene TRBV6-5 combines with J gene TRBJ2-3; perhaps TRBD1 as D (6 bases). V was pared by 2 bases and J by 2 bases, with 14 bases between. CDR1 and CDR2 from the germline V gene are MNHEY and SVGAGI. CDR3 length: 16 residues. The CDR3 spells CASSYTGTSYTDTQYF. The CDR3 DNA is TGTGCCAGCAGTTACACCGGGACATCCTACACAGATACGCAGTATTTT.

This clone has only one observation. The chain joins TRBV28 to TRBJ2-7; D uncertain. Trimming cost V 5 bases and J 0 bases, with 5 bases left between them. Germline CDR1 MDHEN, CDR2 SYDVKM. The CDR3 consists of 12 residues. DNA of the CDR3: TGTGCCAGCAGTCCCCTCTCCTACGAGCAGTACTTC. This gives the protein CASSPLSYEQYF.

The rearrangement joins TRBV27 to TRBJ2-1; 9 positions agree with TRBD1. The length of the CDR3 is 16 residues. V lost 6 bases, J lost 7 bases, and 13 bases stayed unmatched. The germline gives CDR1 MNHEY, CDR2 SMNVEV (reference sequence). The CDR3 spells CASRPNWDRVYNEQFF. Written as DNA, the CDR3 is TGTGCCAGCAGACCCAATTGGGACAGGGTCTATAATGAGCAGTTCTTC.

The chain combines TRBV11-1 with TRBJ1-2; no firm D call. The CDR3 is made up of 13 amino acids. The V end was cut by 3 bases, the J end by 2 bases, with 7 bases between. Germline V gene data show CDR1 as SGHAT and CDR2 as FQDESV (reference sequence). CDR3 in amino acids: CASSLGVNYGYTF. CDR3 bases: TGTGCCAGCAGCTTGGGAGTCAACTATGGCTACACCTTC.

In nucleotides, the CDR3 is TGTGCCAGCAAGAGACAGGACTCCTACGAGCAGTACGTC. Its protein is CASKRQDSYEQYV. This chain uses TRBV2 with TRBJ2-7; tentative D call: TRBD1 (6 bases). CDR3 length: 13 residues. V gave up 7 bases and J gave up 0 bases, with 10 bases separating them. Looked up from germline, CDR1 is SNHLY and CDR2 is FYNNEI.

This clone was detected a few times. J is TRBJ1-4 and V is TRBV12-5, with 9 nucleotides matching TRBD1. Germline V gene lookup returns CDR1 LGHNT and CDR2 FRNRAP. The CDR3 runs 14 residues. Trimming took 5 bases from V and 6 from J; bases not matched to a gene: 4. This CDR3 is CASGTGTGYEKLFF. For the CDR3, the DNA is TGTGCTAGTGGTACCGGGACAGGGTATGAAAAACTGTTTTTT. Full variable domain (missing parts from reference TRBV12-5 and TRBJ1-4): DARVTQTPRHKVTEMGQEVTMRCQPILGHNTVFWYRQTMMQGLELLAYFRNRAPLDDSGMPKDRFSAEMPDATLATLKIQPSEPRDSAVYFCASGTGTGYEKLFFGSGTQLSVL.